The 16 T cell receptor beta chains below all came from one sample that was sequenced in a study of T-cell memory formation after mild COVID-19. TCRdb reprocessed the 5' RACE reads with MiXCR, giving one entry per CDR3 protein. The sample contains roughly 170,000 distinct CDR3 sequences, 18% of which appear only once. The sequencing input was PBMCs or a T cell subset sorted from them (not recorded which). The receptors here all came from a man aged 18 to 29 who had mild COVID-19 (a few samples of this study predate the infection). Cell type and time point are not known.

This clonotype was counted at least ten times. J is TRBJ2-2 and V is TRBV5-1, with D uncertain. The germline CDR1 and CDR2 sequences are SGHRS and YFSETQ. V gave up 4 bases and J gave up 1 base, with 8 bases separating them. This CDR3 is built from 14 residues. For the CDR3, the DNA is TGCGCCAGCAGCCCAGGAATGAACACCGGGGAGCTGTTTTTT. It codes for CASSPGMNTGELFF.

This clonotype has just a few counts. The junction departs from the called germline gene at one end, perhaps through a read error. V is TRBV7-9 and J is TRBJ1-3, with D hard to call. There are 12 residues in the CDR3. CDR1 SEHNR and CDR2 FQNEAQ come from the germline V gene (reference sequence). The CDR3 DNA sequence: TGTGCCAGCAACTTACTAGGAAACACCATATATTTT. Protein: CASNLLGNTIYF.

The chain combines TRBV7-8 with TRBJ1-1, with 10 bases lining up with TRBD1. Germline-derived CDR1 and CDR2 are SGHVS and FQNEAQ. This CDR3 contains 14 residues. The V and J ends lost 3 bases and 4 bases, in that order; junction bases with no gene match: 2. CDR3 sequence: CASSFGQGVTEAFF. For the CDR3, the DNA is TGTGCCAGCAGCTTTGGACAGGGGGTCACTGAAGCTTTCTTT.

This clonotype was observed once. At one end the junction does not follow the germline gene, possibly because of a read error. V and J are TRBV10-3 and TRBJ2-5; D not resolved. Germline V lookup: CDR1 ENHRY, CDR2 SYGVKD. The CDR3 sequence is 12 residues long. CDR3 protein: CAISEVQGTQYF. For the CDR3, the DNA is TGTGCCATCAGTGAAGTACAAGGGACCCAGTACTTC.

CDR3 in amino acids: CAISDRVVSDIQYF. The CDR3 DNA reads TGTGCCATCAGTGACAGGGTGGTGAGTGACATTCAGTACTTC. The chain has TRBV10-3 and TRBJ2-4; perhaps TRBD1 as D (5 bases). V gave up 3 bases and J gave up 8 bases, with 14 bases separating them. The CDR3 is made up of 14 amino acids. Germline values: CDR1 ENHRY, CDR2 SYGVKD.

This clonotype was counted many times. The V gene is TRBV4-2, the J gene TRBJ2-4, with D perhaps matching TRBD1 (5 bases). V was shortened by 3 bases and J by 6 bases, with 12 bases between the two germline ends. CDR1 is LGHNA, CDR2 YNFKEQ, per germline. CDR3 length equals 14 residues. CDR3 coding DNA: TGTGCCAGCAGCCATCCCAGGCAGGGAAACATTCAGTACTTC. Translating gives CASSHPRQGNIQYF.

CDR3 sequence (DNA): TGTGCCAGCTCACCACGCGGGGTCGGCACTGAAGCTTTCTTT. It yields the protein CASSPRGVGTEAFF. The chain recombines TRBV18 with TRBJ1-1, with D hard to call. This CDR3 region has 14 residues. The germline V gene encodes CDR1 KGHSH and CDR2 LQKENI. Deletions cut 1 base from V and 4 bases from J, with 10 bases between.

In its sample, this clonotype was seen a few times. The V and J genes are TRBV20-1 and TRBJ2-3; D not resolved. The CDR3 covers 14 residues. V lost 0 bases, J lost 2 bases, and 9 bases lay in between. Per germline, CDR1 DFQATT and CDR2 SNEGSKA (reference sequence). This CDR3 reads CSARDEPTTDTQYF. For the CDR3, the DNA is TGCAGTGCTAGAGATGAGCCCACCACAGATACGCAGTATTTT.

This clonotype occurred a few times. This chain uses TRBV24-1 with TRBJ2-1; TRBD1 aligns across 8 bases. Germline loops: CDR1 KGHDR, CDR2 SFDVKD. The V and J ends lost 9 bases and 4 bases, in that order; junction bases with no gene match: 7. This CDR3 has 14 amino acids. CDR3 in amino acids: CATSGGAGYNEQFF. CDR3 nucleotide sequence: TGTGCCACCTCAGGGGGCGCGGGGTACAATGAGCAGTTCTTC.

This clonotype was observed a handful of times. The chain joins TRBV18 to TRBJ2-3; the match to TRBD1 covers 8 bases. Germline CDR1 and CDR2: KGHSH and LQKENI. This CDR3 has 14 residues. V lost 8 bases, J lost 0 bases, and 4 bases stayed unmatched. The CDR3 loop is CASRDRGSTDTQYF. CDR3 DNA: TGTGCCAGCCGTGACAGGGGAAGCACAGATACGCAGTATTTT. Full variable domain (missing parts from reference TRBV18 and TRBJ2-3): NAGVMQNPRHLVRRRGQEARLRCSPMKGHSHVYWYRQLPEEGLKFMVYLQKENIIDESGMPKERFSAEFPKEGPSILRIQQVVRGDSAAYFCASRDRGSTDTQYFGPGTRLTVL.

This clonotype was seen repeatedly, ten times or more. The chain links TRBV5-1 to TRBJ2-5; the match to TRBD1 covers 8 bases. This CDR3 region has 14 residues. Germline CDR1 is SGHRS and CDR2 is YFSETQ. The V and J ends lost 6 bases and 2 bases, in that order; junction bases with no gene match: 6. The CDR3 nucleotides are TGCGCCAGCACGGCGGGGACAGGACAAGAGACCCAGTACTTC. Its translation: CASTAGTGQETQYF.

The V gene is TRBV5-1, the J gene TRBJ2-2; 7 positions agree with TRBD1. V lost 4 bases and J lost 3; bases outside the gene matches: 6. This CDR3 has 15 amino acids. Germline V lookup: CDR1 SGHRS, CDR2 YFSETQ. CDR3 bases: TGCGCCAGCAGCGCGGAACAGGGGCACACCGGGGAGCTGTTTTTT. Amino acid sequence: CASSAEQGHTGELFF. The entire variable domain, with the rest obtained from reference TRBV5-1 and TRBJ2-2, is as follows: KAGVTQTPRYLIKTRGQQVTLSCSPISGHRSVSWYQQTPGQGLQFLFEYFSETQRNKGNFPGRFSGRQFSNSRSEMNVSTLELGDSALYLCASSAEQGHTGELFFGEGSRLTVL.

This chain uses TRBV5-1 with TRBJ1-1; D is unresolved. CDR1 is SGHRS, CDR2 YFSETQ, per germline. V lost 4 bases and J 5 bases, leaving 12 bases between the germline ends. The CDR3 has 13 residues. CDR3 coding DNA: TGCGCCAGCAGCCAGATGGACGGGACTGAAGCTTTCTTT. Translated: CASSQMDGTEAFF.

The chain carries TRBV24-1 and TRBJ2-3, with a tentative D call TRBD1 (6 bases). From germline, CDR1 is KGHDR and CDR2 SFDVKD. V was trimmed by 4 bases and J by 4 bases, leaving 14 bases between them. The CDR3 is 15 amino acids. This CDR3 is CATSEAGDLPDTQYF. The DNA for the CDR3 is TGTGCCACCAGTGAGGCAGGGGATTTGCCAGATACGCAGTATTTT.

The chain employs TRBV25-1 and TRBJ1-1; perhaps TRBD1 as D (5 bases). Germline CDR1 is MGHDK and CDR2 is SYGVNS. The CDR3 contains 11 residues. V lost 9 bases and J 12 bases, leaving 17 bases between the germline ends. In DNA form, the CDR3 reads TGTGCCAGTACCCGGGGGGGTGTCACTTTCTTT. Its translation is CASTRGGVTFF.

This rearrangement joins TRBV5-1 to TRBJ1-2; the D gene is possibly TRBD1 (5 bases). Trimming took 4 bases from V and 8 from J, leaving 12 bases between them. The germline V gene encodes CDR1 SGHRS and CDR2 YFSETQ. The CDR3 has 12 residues. Here the CDR3 reads CASSPDKSGYTF. In nucleotides, the CDR3 is TGCGCCAGCAGCCCGGACAAATCAGGCTACACCTTC.